The 18 T cell receptor beta chains below come from one sample, sequenced in a study of cytomegalovirus exposure and HLA in healthy donors. Use of 60 Vbeta and 13 Jbeta primers characterized the PCR. Repertoires were generated with immunoSEQ multiplex PCR, while TCRdb's copy carries only in-frame clones and drops some. The table has 100,000 or so clones, about four fifths seen once; the top ten hold roughly 5.1%. Material for sequencing was PBMCs. The receptors here all came from a man aged 40-49 years in good health and CMV-seropositive.

This chain joins TRBV25-1 and TRBJ1-1, with TRBD1 matching over 7 bases. Germline V gene data show CDR1 as MGHDK and CDR2 as SYGVNS. The CDR3 spans 16 residues. Trimming at V came to 3 bases and at J to 4 bases, leaving 11 bases not matched to a gene. CDR3 DNA: TGTGCCAGCAGTGATATAACGGGACAGATGGGCACTGAAGCTTTCTTT. Its translation is CASSDITGQMGTEAFF.

Worth noting for this clone: The junction departs from the called germline gene at one end, perhaps through a read error. This chain joins TRBV25-1 and TRBJ2-7; 9 nucleotides match TRBD2. This CDR3 is built from 13 residues. Germline CDR1 and CDR2: MGHDK and SYGVNS. This CDR3 is CASSEWGSGGPTF. The CDR3 DNA sequence: TGTGCCAGCAGTGAATGGGGTAGCGGGGGCCCCACCTTC.

The V and J genes are TRBV5-1 and TRBJ2-7; the match to TRBD1 covers 9 bases. The germline CDR1 and CDR2 sequences are SGHRS and YFSETQ. The ends lost 4 bases at V and 5 bases at J; junction bases unmatched: 13. The CDR3 runs 16 residues. The CDR3, as DNA: TGCGCCAGCAGCACCAAAGGGACAGGGTTGGAGAACGAGCAGTACTTC. It translates to CASSTKGTGLENEQYF.

The chain carries TRBV7-8 and TRBJ2-3; D possibly corresponds to TRBD1 (6 bases). Trimming removed 1 base at V and 5 bases at J, with 10 bases between. This CDR3 comprises 14 residues. Germline lookup yields CDR1 SGHVS and CDR2 FQNEAQ. The CDR3, as DNA: TGTGCCAGCAGCTTAGTAGGGGGTGGAGATACGCAGTATTTT. Its protein is CASSLVGGGDTQYF.

V gene TRBV4-1 combines with J gene TRBJ1-6, with D possibly matching TRBD1 (6 bases). V dropped 0 bases and J dropped 8 bases, with 8 bases sitting between them. This CDR3 region has 14 residues. Germline loops: CDR1 MGHRA, CDR2 YSYEKL. The DNA of the CDR3 is TGCGCCAGCAGCCAAGACAGGGGCCATTCACCCCTCCACTTT. It encodes CASSQDRGHSPLHF.

V is TRBV4-1 and J is TRBJ2-3; no clear D gene. From germline, CDR1 is MGHRA and CDR2 YSYEKL. The CDR3 is 15 amino acids. The V gene lost 0 bases and the J gene lost 4 bases, with 11 bases spanning the gap. CDR3 sequence (DNA): TGCGCCAGCAGCCAAGATCCGGGTCCCTCAGATACGCAGTATTTT. Translating it yields CASSQDPGPSDTQYF.

The J gene is TRBJ2-5, the V gene TRBV11-2; possible D gene TRBD2, 7 bases. V shed 5 bases and J shed 5 bases, with 15 bases lying between them. Germline CDR1 reads SGHAT; CDR2 reads FQNNGV. The CDR3 is 14 residues long. CDR3 region: CASSLLGGRETQYF. CDR3 coding DNA: TGTGCCAGCAGCCTTCTGGGGGGGCGGGAGACCCAGTACTTC.

The chain employs TRBV6-1 and TRBJ1-5; 8 positions agree with TRBD1. The length of the CDR3 is 14 residues. In germline, CDR1 is MNHNS, CDR2 SASEGT. The J segment lost 1 base and the V segment lost 5 bases, leaving 1 base of the junction unmatched. The CDR3 nucleotides read TGTGCCAGCAGTTGGGACAGGAGCAATCAGCCCCAGCATTTT. Protein: CASSWDRSNQPQHF.

V usage is TRBV7-9 and J usage is TRBJ2-2, with D maybe TRBD1 (6 bases). V was clipped by 0 bases and J by 4 bases, with 12 bases between them. Germline CDR1 is SEHNR and CDR2 is FQNEAQ (reference sequence). The CDR3 loop spans 16 amino acids. DNA for the CDR3: TGTGCCAGCAGCTTAGCGATGGGGGCCGTCACCGGGGAGCTGTTTTTT. Protein product: CASSLAMGAVTGELFF.

Of note for this clone: Relative to the germline gene, one junction end is altered; a read error may explain this. The chain couples TRBV7-7 to TRBJ2-7, with 13 positions matching TRBD2. CDR3 size: 17 residues. CDR1 and CDR2 (germline): SSHAT, FNYEAQ (reference sequence). CDR3 coding DNA: TGTGCTAGCAGCTTAACTCCTGGACTAGCGGGGGCTAACGAGCAGTACTTC. It codes for CASSLTPGLAGANEQYF.

This chain uses TRBV6-1 with TRBJ1-3, with D hard to call. The CDR3 has 14 amino acids. Trimming took 3 bases from V and 1 from J, leaving 7 bases between them. CDR1 and CDR2 from the germline V gene are MNHNS and SASEGT. The chain's CDR3 is CASSDPGSGNTIYF. CDR3 in DNA: TGTGCCAGCAGTGACCCCGGTTCTGGAAACACCATATATTTT.

V is TRBV5-1 and J is TRBJ2-7; TRBD1 might be the D (5 bases). Germline CDR1 SGHRS, CDR2 YFSETQ. V was trimmed by 4 bases and J by 3 bases, leaving 8 bases between them. The CDR3 runs 12 residues. In DNA form, the CDR3 reads TGCGCCAGCAGCCGACAGAGCTACGAGCAGTACTTC. It specifies CASSRQSYEQYF.

A single count supports this clone. The chain links TRBV6-6 to TRBJ2-5; D may be TRBD2 (5 bases). Germline loops: CDR1 MNHNY, CDR2 SVGAGI (reference sequence). The CDR3 covers 16 residues. V was clipped by 2 bases and J by 5 bases, with 18 bases between them. CDR3 in DNA: TGTGCCAGCAGTTACGACGGGCGGGCTCCCATGGAGACCCAGTACTTC. Translation: CASSYDGRAPMETQYF.

This clone was seen once. V gene TRBV7-9 combines with J gene TRBJ2-7; TRBD2 agrees at 7 bases. The ends lost 1 base at V and 0 bases at J; junction bases unmatched: 3. The CDR3 is made up of 15 amino acids. Germline CDR1 and CDR2: SEHNR and FQNEAQ (reference sequence). This CDR3 is CASSLGGGSSYEQYF. The CDR3 DNA sequence: TGTGCCAGCAGCTTAGGGGGCGGGAGCTCCTACGAGCAGTACTTC.

The V call is TRBV5-6, the J call TRBJ1-6, with 7 bases lining up with TRBD1. This CDR3 has 15 residues. CDR1 is SGHDT, CDR2 YYEEEE, per germline. Germline trimming cut 4 bases from V and 7 bases from J; bases unmatched to any gene: 8. The CDR3 DNA reads TGTGCCAGCAGCAGATTCCAGGGGGTGAATTCACCCCTCCACTTT. It yields the protein CASSRFQGVNSPLHF.

By sample share, this clone is medium-sized. The chain recombines TRBV5-5 with TRBJ2-2; no definite D call. Germline V gene data show CDR1 as SGHKS and CDR2 as YYEKEE (reference sequence). V lost 0 bases to trimming and J lost 3 bases, with 9 bases between them. CDR3 length equals 15 residues. The CDR3 DNA reads as TGTGCCAGCAGCTTGGTGCAGTCTGACACCGGGGAGCTGTTTTTT. This translates into CASSLVQSDTGELFF.

The V and J genes are TRBV7-8 and TRBJ1-1; D unclear. Between the trimmed V and J ends, which lost 1 base and 5 bases, there was a span of 5 bases. CDR1 and CDR2 (germline): SGHVS, FQNEAQ. This CDR3 region has 12 residues. CDR3 sequence reads: CASSLGRTEAFF. For the CDR3, the DNA is TGTGCCAGCAGCTTAGGCAGAACTGAAGCTTTCTTT.

V is TRBV5-1 and J is TRBJ2-3; 9 bases agree with TRBD1. There are 15 residues in the CDR3. Germline CDR1 reads SGHRS; CDR2 reads YFSETQ. J was trimmed by 4 bases and V by 0 bases; bases with no gene match: 3. This CDR3 reads CASSLEDRGSDTQYF. CDR3 DNA: TGCGCCAGCAGCTTGGAGGACAGGGGATCAGATACGCAGTATTTT.